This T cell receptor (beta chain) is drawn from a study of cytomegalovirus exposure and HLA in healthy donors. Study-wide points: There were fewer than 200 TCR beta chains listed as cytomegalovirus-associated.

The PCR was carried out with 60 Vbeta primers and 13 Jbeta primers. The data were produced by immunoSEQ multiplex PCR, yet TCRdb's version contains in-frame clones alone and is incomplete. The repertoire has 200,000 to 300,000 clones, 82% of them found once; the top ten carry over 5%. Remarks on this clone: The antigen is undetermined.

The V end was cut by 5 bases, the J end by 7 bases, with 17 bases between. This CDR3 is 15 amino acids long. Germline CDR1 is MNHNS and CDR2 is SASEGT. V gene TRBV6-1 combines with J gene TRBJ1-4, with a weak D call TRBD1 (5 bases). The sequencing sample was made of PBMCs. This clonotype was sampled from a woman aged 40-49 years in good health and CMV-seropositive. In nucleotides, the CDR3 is TGTGCCAGCAGTTTGCCCCCGGGACTTGGTGAAAAACTGTTTTTT. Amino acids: CASSLPPGLGEKLFF.